This T cell receptor (beta chain) was observed in a study of T-cell reconstitution after alpha-beta-depleted transplantation in children. During its preparation, the TCRbeta library received unique molecular identifiers. TCRdb reanalysed the PCR reads using MiXCR and keeps one entry per CDR3 protein. The table has hundreds of thousands of distinct CDR3 sequences, roughly 13% seen once. Study-wide results and limits: About two months after transplant, alpha-beta T cells reportedly came from several hundred expanded graft clones. Recipient T cells and thymic progenitors that survived gave rise to the high TCRbeta diversity observed at day 60 in some patients. T-cell counts and diversity were attributed mostly to newly produced T cells one year after transplant.

With regard to this clonotype: What it binds is unknown.

Germline values: CDR1 SGHVS, CDR2 FNYEAQ. The CDR3 contains 13 residues. Trimming stripped 3 bases from V and 9 bases from J, with 14 bases between. This chain joins TRBV7-6 and TRBJ1-2; the D is unclear. The sequence was collected from a male patient younger than 18 who had a stem cell transplant for acute myeloid leukemia, so the T cells may come from the graft donor. The input for sequencing was PBMCs, mostly from graft donor cells, taken 360 days after TCRalphabeta/CD19-depleted stem cell transplant. As DNA, the CDR3 is TGTGCCAGCAGCTTGAGGGCCCTCGGTCGCTACACCTTC. This sequence encodes CASSLRALGRYTF. The complete variable domain, with remaining parts taken from reference TRBV7-6 and TRBJ1-2, reads GAGVSQSPRYKVTKRGQDVALRCDPISGHVSLYWYRQALGQGPEFLTYFNYEAQQDKSGLPNDRFSAERPEGSISTLTIQRTEQRDSAMYRCASSLRALGRYTFGSGTRLTVV.